This T cell receptor (beta chain) was obtained from a study of blood T cell repertoires in COVID-19. About the research overall: Collection of acute and convalescent COVID-19 samples took place in the United States, Italy and Spain. PBMCs, B-cell-depleted T cells, or T cells were the source of the cDNA or gDNA that made up the material.

This CDR3 has 18 residues. From germline, CDR1 is SGHVS and CDR2 FQNEAQ. Trimming took off 5 bases at V and 4 bases at J, with 25 bases between the two ends. Authors' data handling: Estimates of nucleated cell counts were drawn from the amplification of reference gene primers. Using immunoSEQ multiplex PCR, the repertoire was profiled, and TCRdb retains in-frame clones only, with some absent. That table is the source of V, J and clone size, and D and trimming were worked out from the DNA. The sample records about 140,000 clones, over 80% being singletons. The chain recombines TRBV7-8 with TRBJ2-3; possibly TRBD1 for D (6 bases). This TCR came from a woman between 45 and 60 years old with acute or convalescent COVID-19. Sequences were obtained from peripheral blood. CDR3 sequence (DNA): TGTGCCAGCAGCGTAAGCCGGGACATTCTCCACCACGCAGATACGCAGTATTTT. Translation gives CASSVSRDILHHADTQYF. The variable domain in full, completed from reference TRBV7-8 and TRBJ2-3, reads GAGVSQSPRYKVAKRGQDVALRCDPISGHVSLFWYQQALGQGPEFLTYFQNEAQLDKSGLPSDRFFAERPEGSVSTLKIQRTQQEDSAVYLCASSVSRDILHHADTQYFGPGTRLTVL.